This passage covers 11 T cell receptor beta chains from one sample sequenced in a study of T cell responses to AZD1222 COVID-19 vaccine. Generated by immunoSEQ multiplex PCR, the TCRdb table keeps only in-frame clones and is missing some. The table includes about 82,000 clones, roughly 84% detected once. The starting material was peripheral blood, obtained 28 days after the second AZD1222 dose. Source of these receptors: an adult who received the AZD1222 COVID-19 vaccine.

This clone was observed a single time. The chain uses TRBV5-1 and TRBJ1-2, with D tentatively TRBD1 (6 bases). Trimming took 4 bases from V and 7 from J, leaving 14 bases between them. Germline-derived CDR1 and CDR2 are SGHRS and YFSETQ. The CDR3 is made up of 13 amino acids. CDR3 protein: CASSDTGSGGYTF. In nucleotides, the CDR3 is TGCGCCAGCAGCGACACAGGGAGCGGTGGCTACACCTTC.

The chain couples TRBV4-1 to TRBJ2-1; D ambiguous. Germline V CDR1 and CDR2: MGHRA, YSYEKL. The CDR3 loop spans 13 amino acids. V lost 0 bases to trimming and J lost 9 bases, with 9 bases between them. The CDR3 loop reads CASSQDWRFEQFF. The CDR3 DNA follows: TGCGCCAGCAGCCAAGATTGGCGTTTTGAGCAGTTCTTC.

The chain carries TRBV5-1 and TRBJ1-3; D may be TRBD1 (5 bases). The V and J ends lost 7 bases and 6 bases respectively, with 23 bases between them. The CDR3 runs to 16 residues. Germline assignment: CDR1 SGHRS and CDR2 YFSETQ. CDR3 sequence: CASAAKSPGLENTIYF. CDR3 nucleotide sequence: TGCGCCAGCGCCGCCAAGAGCCCAGGGCTCGAAAACACCATATATTTT.

The rearrangement links TRBV7-2 to TRBJ2-5, with D tentatively TRBD2 (7 bases). V gave up 5 bases and J gave up 4 bases, with 17 bases separating them. From germline, CDR1 is SGHTA and CDR2 FQGNSA. The CDR3 length is 15 residues. CDR3 amino acids: CASSPYGGGGETQYF. The CDR3 DNA follows: TGTGCCAGCAGCCCATATGGGGGCGGGGGAGAGACCCAGTACTTC.

This clone was seen only once. The rearrangement links TRBV6-2 or TRBV6-3 to TRBJ1-3, with 7 bases that match TRBD1. Germline V lookup: CDR1 MNHEY, CDR2 SVGEGT. The CDR3 is 17 residues long. Unmatched junction bases numbered 12, after V lost 4 bases and J lost 3 bases. CDR3 residues: CASSSRTGRRIGNTIYF. CDR3 coding DNA: TGTGCCAGCAGTTCTAGGACAGGTCGGCGAATTGGAAACACCATATATTTT.

The V call is TRBV25-1, the J call TRBJ1-1; D not certain. The germline V gene has CDR1 MGHDK and CDR2 SYGVNS. The CDR3 is 14 amino acids. With 5 bases removed from V and 3 bases from J, the gap between germline ends came to 13 bases. The CDR3 loop reads CASSHWGADTEAFF. CDR3 DNA sequence: TGTGCCAGCAGTCATTGGGGTGCGGACACTGAAGCTTTCTTT.

This clone was seen a handful of times. The chain has TRBV7-9 and TRBJ2-3; D unclear. There are 15 residues in the CDR3. Germline-derived CDR1 and CDR2 are SEHNR and FQNEAQ (reference sequence). Trimming removed 5 bases at V and 1 base at J, with 13 bases between. This CDR3 is CASSPSGLGTDTQYF. In nucleotides, the CDR3 is TGTGCCAGCAGCCCGAGTGGGCTGGGCACAGATACGCAGTATTTT.

The rearrangement uses TRBV9 and TRBJ2-5; 10 bases match TRBD1. Germline V CDR1 and CDR2: SGDLS, YYNGEE. Germline trimming cut 5 bases from V and 6 bases from J; bases unmatched to any gene: 10. The CDR3 sequence is 15 residues long. CDR3 DNA sequence: TGTGCCAGCAGTCCTTTGACAGGGGGCTTGAAGACCCAGTACTTC. It is translated as CASSPLTGGLKTQYF. The full variable domain, its missing parts supplied by reference TRBV9 and TRBJ2-5, is DSGVTQTPKHLITATGQRVTLRCSPRSGDLSVYWYQQSLDQGLQFLIQYYNGEERAKGNILERFSAQQFPDLHSELNLSSLELGDSALYFCASSPLTGGLKTQYFGPGTRLLVL.

This sequence joins TRBV7-8 and TRBJ1-2, with 7 bases aligning to TRBD1. Trimming cost V 2 bases and J 8 bases; bases outside gene matches: 11. Germline V gives CDR1 SGHVS, CDR2 FQNEAQ. This CDR3 is 15 amino acids long. CDR3 bases: TGTGCCAGCAGCTTAATGTCTGGGCAGGGGGTAGGCTACACCTTC. Its protein product is CASSLMSGQGVGYTF.

J is TRBJ1-3 and V is TRBV5-1; D possibly corresponds to TRBD1 (6 bases). CDR1 and CDR2 from the germline V gene are SGHRS and YFSETQ. Trimming took 3 bases from V and 0 from J, leaving 13 bases between them. The CDR3 runs 16 residues. CDR3 in amino acids: CASSSGQTLSGNTIYF. The CDR3 DNA is TGCGCCAGCAGCTCCGGACAGACTCTCTCTGGAAACACCATATATTTT.

The chain combines TRBV30 with TRBJ2-3; possibly TRBD2 for D (5 bases). Looked up from germline, CDR1 is GTSNPN and CDR2 is SVGIG (reference sequence). Deletions cut 1 base from V and 0 bases from J, with 11 bases between. This CDR3 spans 15 amino acids. The CDR3 region is CAWSGFEGSTDTQYF. CDR3 bases: TGTGCCTGGAGTGGCTTCGAGGGCAGCACAGATACGCAGTATTTT.